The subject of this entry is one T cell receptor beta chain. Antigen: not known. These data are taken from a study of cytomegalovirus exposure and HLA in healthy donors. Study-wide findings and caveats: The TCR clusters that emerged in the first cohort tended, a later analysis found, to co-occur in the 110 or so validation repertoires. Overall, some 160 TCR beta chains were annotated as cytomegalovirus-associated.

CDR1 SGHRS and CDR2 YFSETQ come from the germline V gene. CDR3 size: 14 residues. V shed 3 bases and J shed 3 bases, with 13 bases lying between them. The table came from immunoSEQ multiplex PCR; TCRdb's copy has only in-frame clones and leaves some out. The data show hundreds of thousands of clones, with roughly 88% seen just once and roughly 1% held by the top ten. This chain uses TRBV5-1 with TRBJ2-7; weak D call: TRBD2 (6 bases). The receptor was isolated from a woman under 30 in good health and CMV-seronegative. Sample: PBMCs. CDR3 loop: CASSSTSGNYEQYF. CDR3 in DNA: TGCGCCAGCAGCTCGACTAGTGGGAACTACGAGCAGTACTTC. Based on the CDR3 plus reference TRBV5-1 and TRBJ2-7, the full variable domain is KAGVTQTPRYLIKTRGQQVTLSCSPISGHRSVSWYQQTPGQGLQFLFEYFSETQRNKGNFPGRFSGRQFSNSRSEMNVSTLELGDSALYLCASSSTSGNYEQYFGPGTRLTVT.